This entry is about one TCR beta chain. This sample was taken from a study of T-cell memory formation after mild COVID-19. TCRdb reprocessed the 5' RACE reads via MiXCR and lists one record per CDR3 protein. Among about 470,000 distinct CDR3 sequences listed, 15% to 20% were seen once. The V gene's germline CDR1 is ENHRY and CDR2 SYGVKD. The ends were cut back, 0 bases at V and 4 bases at J, with 9 bases in the middle. This CDR3 spans 14 amino acids. This clonotype originated in an adult woman who had mild COVID-19 (a few samples of this study predate the infection). Cell type and time point are not known. The sample comprised PBMCs or a T cell subset sorted from them (not recorded which). The chain uses TRBV10-3 and TRBJ1-1; no clear D gene. The CDR3 sequence is CAISESGMVTEAFF. The CDR3 DNA follows: TGTGCCATCAGTGAGTCAGGGATGGTCACTGAAGCTTTCTTT.